A selection of T cell receptor beta chains follows, all from one sample in a study of T cells expressing NK-cell markers. From the 5' RACE reads, TCRdb lists one entry per CDR3 protein and no DNA. This table lists approximately 380,000 distinct CDR3 sequences. What was sequenced was blood T cells: a sorted CD56 or NKG2C T cell subset, CD4+ or CD8+ T cells, or bulk PBMC T cells (not recorded which). These receptor sequences come from a man aged 18-75 years in good health. CDR3s include the opening cysteine and the closing phenylalanine or tryptophan.

V gene,J gene,CDR3 protein
TRBV4-2,TRBJ1-1,CASSLKGLRNTEAFF
TRBV5-1,TRBJ2-1,CASSLGLSSGESEQFF
TRBV5-1,TRBJ2-7,CASSLSGQGFDGQYF
TRBV3-1,TRBJ1-2,CASSPKFGPYGYTF
TRBV10-2,TRBJ1-2,CASSLQQEYGYTF
TRBV24-1,TRBJ1-1,CAPRFYGPWGTEAFF
TRBV9,TRBJ2-7,CASSLKGGTQVSEQYF
TRBV2,TRBJ2-3,CASSARRLWGVYTDTQYF
TRBV18,TRBJ2-2,CASSPIGTGRTGELFF
TRBV24-1,TRBJ2-1,CATSDPGVRDNEQFF
TRBV4-2,TRBJ2-7,CASSQSGGTATLEQYF
TRBV7-3,TRBJ1-6,CASSLTTHSPLHF
TRBV7-3,TRBJ2-1,CASSKDSVPTNEQFF
TRBV5-1,TRBJ1-1,CASSDGPTTFLNTEAFF
TRBV24-1,TRBJ2-1,CATQPGKTSYNEQFF
TRBV7-2,TRBJ1-1,CASSRQATLEAFF
TRBV5-1,TRBJ1-1,CASSPWTGAINTEAFF
TRBV18,TRBJ2-7,CASSPHSYEQYF
TRBV19,TRBJ1-5,CASSIPDRGVQPQHF
TRBV5-1,TRBJ1-1,CASSFSGRGSNTEAFF
TRBV3-1,TRBJ1-2,CASSAGQGDSYGYTF
TRBV5-1,TRBJ2-2,CASRTGINTGELFF
TRBV4-2,TRBJ2-1,CASSPLGSGTSGYNEQFF
TRBV7-2,TRBJ1-6,CASSLRGIGNSPLHF
TRBV7-8,TRBJ2-2,CASSPRPGTGYTGELFF
TRBV5-4,TRBJ2-1,CASSLELAGGEQFF
TRBV28,TRBJ2-7,CASSKGLVYEQYF